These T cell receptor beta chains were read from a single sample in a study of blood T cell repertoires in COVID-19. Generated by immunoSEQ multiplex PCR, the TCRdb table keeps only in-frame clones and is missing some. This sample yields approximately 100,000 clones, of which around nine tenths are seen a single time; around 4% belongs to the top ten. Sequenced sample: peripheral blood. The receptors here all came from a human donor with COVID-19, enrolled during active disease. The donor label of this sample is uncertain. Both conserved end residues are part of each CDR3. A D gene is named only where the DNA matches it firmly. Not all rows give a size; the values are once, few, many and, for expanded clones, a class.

CDR3aa: CASSQEQSSGNTIYF
CDR3nt: TGCGCCAGCAGCCAAGAACAGAGCTCTGGAAACACCATATATTTT
v_gene: TRBV4-1
j_gene: TRBJ1-3
d_gene: -
abundance: -

CDR3aa: CASSLDGLVHNEQFF
CDR3nt: TGTGCCAGCAGCCTCGATGGACTAGTACACAATGAGCAGTTCTTC
v_gene: TRBV5-5
j_gene: TRBJ2-1
d_gene: TRBD2
abundance: -

CDR3aa: CASSIWPEGTGAKNIQYF
CDR3nt: TGTGCCAGTAGTATTTGGCCGGAGGGGACAGGGGCCAAAAACATTCAGTACTTC
v_gene: TRBV19
j_gene: TRBJ2-4
d_gene: TRBD1
abundance: once

CDR3aa: CASSYSLGGTEAFF
CDR3nt: TGTGCCAGCAGCTATTCCCTGGGGGGCACTGAAGCTTTCTTT
v_gene: TRBV7-9
j_gene: TRBJ1-1
d_gene: -
abundance: -

CDR3aa: CASGGGFEYGYTF
CDR3nt: TGTGCTAGTGGCGGGGGGTTTGAATATGGCTACACCTTC
v_gene: TRBV12-5
j_gene: TRBJ1-2
d_gene: -
abundance: -

CDR3aa: CASSFRRGQGDEQYF
CDR3nt: TGTGCCAGCAGCTTCAGAAGGGGACAGGGAGACGAGCAGTACTTC
v_gene: TRBV7-9
j_gene: TRBJ2-7
d_gene: TRBD1
abundance: -

CDR3aa: CASSTWDRGIEGYTF
CDR3nt: TGTGCCAGCAGTACTTGGGACAGGGGGATTGAGGGCTACACCTTC
v_gene: TRBV6-6
j_gene: TRBJ1-2
d_gene: TRBD1
abundance: -

CDR3aa: CASSAYGQGGYNEQFF
CDR3nt: TGTGCCAGCTCAGCATACGGACAGGGGGGCTACAATGAGCAGTTCTTC
v_gene: TRBV18
j_gene: TRBJ2-1
d_gene: TRBD1
abundance: -

CDR3aa: CASSEGLAGGYNEQFF
CDR3nt: TGCGCCAGCAGTGAGGGACTAGCGGGGGGGTACAATGAGCAGTTCTTC
v_gene: TRBV5-1
j_gene: TRBJ2-1
d_gene: TRBD2
abundance: -

CDR3aa: CASSIDGTAFYGYTF
CDR3nt: TGTGCCAGTAGTATAGATGGGACAGCGTTCTATGGCTACACCTTC
v_gene: TRBV19
j_gene: TRBJ1-2
d_gene: TRBD1
abundance: once

CDR3aa: CASSPREGQYF
CDR3nt: TGTGCCAGCTCACCAAGGGAGGGGCAGTACTTC
v_gene: TRBV18
j_gene: TRBJ2-7
d_gene: TRBD2
abundance: -

CDR3aa: CASSKLGQGYNEQFF
CDR3nt: TGTGCCAGCAGCAAATTGGGGCAGGGCTACAATGAGCAGTTCTTC
v_gene: TRBV21-1
j_gene: TRBJ2-1
d_gene: -
abundance: -

CDR3aa: CAIKRDSYEQYF
CDR3nt: TGTGCCATCAAGCGGGATTCATACGAGCAGTACTTC
v_gene: TRBV10-3
j_gene: TRBJ2-7
d_gene: TRBD2
abundance: -

CDR3aa: CASSFRTGLGYEQYF
CDR3nt: TGTGCCAGCAGCTTCCGGACAGGGTTGGGCTACGAGCAGTACTTC
v_gene: TRBV11-2
j_gene: TRBJ2-7
d_gene: TRBD1
abundance: -

CDR3aa: CASSPHTGLNTEAFF
CDR3nt: TGCGCCAGCAGCCCCCACACAGGGTTGAACACTGAAGCTTTCTTT
v_gene: TRBV5-1
j_gene: TRBJ1-1
d_gene: -
abundance: -

CDR3aa: CASSSGTSYEQYF
CDR3nt: TGTGCCAGCAGCTCCGGGACAAGCTACGAGCAGTACTTC
v_gene: TRBV7-9
j_gene: TRBJ2-7
d_gene: -
abundance: -

CDR3aa: CASSLDPGANYGYTF
CDR3nt: TGTGCCAGCAGCTTGGACCCGGGGGCTAACTATGGCTACACCTTC
v_gene: TRBV5-6
j_gene: TRBJ1-2
d_gene: -
abundance: few

CDR3aa: CASSARGTIEQYF
CDR3nt: TGTGCCAGCAGCGCGAGGGGGACTATCGAGCAGTACTTC
v_gene: TRBV11-3
j_gene: TRBJ2-7
d_gene: -
abundance: -

CDR3aa: CASSSPGQGKRRYTF
CDR3nt: TGTGCCAGCAGTTCTCCGGGACAGGGGAAGAGGCGCTACACCTTC
v_gene: TRBV6-5
j_gene: TRBJ1-2
d_gene: TRBD1
abundance: once

CDR3aa: CASSPPGTTTGGTGELFF
CDR3nt: TGTGCCAGCTCACCACCGGGTACAACTACAGGGGGCACCGGGGAGCTGTTTTTT
v_gene: TRBV18
j_gene: TRBJ2-2
d_gene: TRBD1
abundance: -

CDR3aa: CASSQPTGAGNSPLHF
CDR3nt: TGTGCCAGCAGCCAACCGACAGGGGCAGGGAATTCACCCCTCCACTTT
v_gene: TRBV4-2
j_gene: TRBJ1-6
d_gene: TRBD1
abundance: -

CDR3aa: CASSWTGETETQYF
CDR3nt: TGTGCCAGCAGTTGGACAGGGGAGACAGAGACCCAGTACTTC
v_gene: TRBV14
j_gene: TRBJ2-5
d_gene: TRBD1
abundance: -

CDR3aa: CASSRDGGGSHNEQFF
CDR3nt: TGTGCCAGCAGCCGCGATGGGGGGGGCAGCCACAATGAGCAGTTCTTC
v_gene: TRBV5-4
j_gene: TRBJ2-1
d_gene: -
abundance: -

CDR3aa: CASSKCLRSGNQPQHF
CDR3nt: TGTGCCAGCAGCAAATGTCTACGGTCTGGCAATCAGCCCCAGCATTTT
v_gene: TRBV21-1
j_gene: TRBJ1-5
d_gene: -
abundance: -

CDR3aa: CASSQDLPAGGEKTQYF
CDR3nt: TGCGCCAGCAGCCAAGATCTACCAGCGGGGGGGGAGAAGACCCAGTACTTC
v_gene: TRBV4-1
j_gene: TRBJ2-5
d_gene: TRBD2
abundance: -